A selection of T cell receptor beta chains follows, all from one sample in a study of blood T cell repertoires in COVID-19. Profiling relied on immunoSEQ multiplex PCR, and the TCRdb table lists in-frame clones only, not all of them. The sample has 100,000 to 150,000 clones; more than 75% are singletons. The sequencing input was peripheral blood. These receptors all come from a woman in her 70s with COVID-19, enrolled during active disease. Both conserved end residues are part of each CDR3. Fields, in order: J gene, D gene, clone size, V gene, CDR3 DNA, CDR3 protein. The D gene is left open where the match is weak. Clone size is stated in some rows and not others, as once, few, many or a class when expanded.

>TRBJ1-5|-|few|TRBV6-1
TGTGCCAGCAGCGAAGCCGGAGGTCGGCAGCCCCAGCATTTT
CASSEAGGRQPQHF
>TRBJ2-1|-|-|TRBV7-9
TGTGCCAGCAGCTTACTAGCCCCCCATGAGCAGTTCTTC
CASSLLAPHEQFF
>TRBJ1-2|-|-|TRBV18
TGTGCCAGCTCACCCCCTTCTAACTATGGCTACACCTTC
CASSPPSNYGYTF
>TRBJ2-7|TRBD2|-|TRBV18
TGTGCCAGCTCACCACTAGCGGGGGGATTCTACGAGCAGTACTTC
CASSPLAGGFYEQYF
>TRBJ1-5|-|-|TRBV2
TGTGCCAGCGGGCAGGGGCTTGATCAGCCCCAGCATTTT
CASGQGLDQPQHF
>TRBJ2-1|-|-|TRBV7-6
TGTGCCAGCAGCGGCAGGGCAAACAATGAGCAGTTCTTC
CASSGRANNEQFF
>TRBJ2-1|TRBD2|-|TRBV29-1
TGCAGCGTCGATAGCGGGACTAGCGGAAACAATGAGCAGTTCTTC
CSVDSGTSGNNEQFF
>TRBJ1-2|-|-|TRBV30
TGTGCCTGGAGTGCCCGGAGTGGCTACACCTTC
CAWSARSGYTF
>TRBJ2-5|-|-|TRBV6-1
TGTGCCAGCAGTGAACAGTTGTCGGGGTCGGGCGAGACCCAGTACTTC
CASSEQLSGSGETQYF
>TRBJ2-5|TRBD2|-|TRBV6-1
TGTGCCAGCAGTGAAAGAAGGTTAGCGGGGGCAGAGACCCAGTACTTC
CASSERRLAGAETQYF
>TRBJ2-7|TRBD1|-|TRBV19
TGTGCCAGTACCCAGGGCAGGGGGCAATACGAGCAGTACTTC
CASTQGRGQYEQYF
>TRBJ1-5|-|-|TRBV5-4
TGTGCCAGCAGCTTGGAGCCAGGGTTAGGTCAGCCCCAGCATTTT
CASSLEPGLGQPQHF
>TRBJ1-6|-|-|TRBV30
TGTGCCTGCGGTGGGGGGAATAATTCACCCCTCCACTTT
CACGGGNNSPLHF
>TRBJ2-2|TRBD2|-|TRBV19
TGTGCCAGTAGTATAGCTAGCGGGGCCAACCGGAACACCGGGGAGCTGTTTTTT
CASSIASGANRNTGELFF
>TRBJ2-7|TRBD1|-|TRBV2
TGTGCCAGCAATCCGGGACAGGGGGTCGGCGAGCAGTACTTC
CASNPGQGVGEQYF
>TRBJ2-5|TRBD1|once|TRBV5-6
TGTGCCAGCAGCAAGGACAGGGGTGAGACCCAGTACTTC
CASSKDRGETQYF
>TRBJ2-7|-|-|TRBV27
TGTGCCAGCAGCCTCGACGTGGCAGGTGTGGTCTACGAGCAGTACTTC
CASSLDVAGVVYEQYF
>TRBJ2-6|-|-|TRBV18
TGTGCCAGCTCACCGCAGTTCTCTGGGGCCAACGTCCTGACTTTC
CASSPQFSGANVLTF
>TRBJ2-2|TRBD1|-|TRBV12-5
TGTGCTAGTGGTACCCTCTCCGGGACAGGGATCGGCACCGGGGAGCTGTTTTTT
CASGTLSGTGIGTGELFF
>TRBJ2-1|-|once|TRBV15
TGTGCCACCAGCAGAGATCCCAGGGGCTTTGAGGGCAATGAGCAGTTCTTC
CATSRDPRGFEGNEQFF
>TRBJ1-4|TRBD1|-|TRBV18
TGTGCCAGCTCACTCGACAGGGGCCCTAATGAAAAACTGTTTTTT
CASSLDRGPNEKLFF
>TRBJ1-3|TRBD1|-|TRBV29-1
TGCAGCGTTGATGAAACAGGGGCTGGAAACACCATATATTTT
CSVDETGAGNTIYF